This T cell receptor beta chain was found in a study of blood T cell repertoires in COVID-19. Across the study: Collection of acute and convalescent COVID-19 samples took place in the United States, Italy and Spain.

Cohorts were assigned according to the clinical history that participants reported. The authors' processing: Amplification of reference gene primers provided the estimated nucleated cell counts. Assay used: immunoSEQ multiplex PCR; TCRdb lists only in-frame clones, some missing. The V and J calls and the clone size are those of that table, but D and trimming were determined from the DNA. The repertoire includes 180,000 or so clones, about 88% of them detected once, and 0.95% to 1.5% sits in the top ten. This CDR3 region has 14 residues. The V gene's germline CDR1 is MNHEY and CDR2 SVGAGI. The V gene end was trimmed by 5 bases and the J gene end by 3 bases; junction bases not matched to a gene: 6.

The sequence was collected from a human donor with acute COVID-19. The donor label of this sample is uncertain. Sequenced: PBMCs or T cells enriched from blood (not recorded which). The V and J genes are TRBV6-5 and TRBJ1-1, with TRBD1 matching 7 bases. The CDR3 sequence: CASSPQQGYTEAFF. The CDR3 DNA reads TGTGCCAGCAGTCCTCAACAGGGGTACACTGAAGCTTTCTTT.